This entry features one T cell receptor beta chain sequence. Original data processing: Reference gene primer amplification gave estimated nucleated cell counts. The table came from immunoSEQ multiplex PCR; TCRdb's copy has only in-frame clones and leaves some out. The V and J calls and clone size come from that table; D and trimming were worked out from the DNA. The sample shows under 300,000 clones, approximately 86% of them seen only once. J gave up 4 bases and V 0 bases, and 2 bases lay outside the gene matches. The CDR3 has 15 amino acids. Germline lookup yields CDR1 MNHEY and CDR2 SVGAGI. This sample was taken from a study of blood T cell repertoires in COVID-19. Overall study context: Researchers got acute and convalescent COVID-19 samples from the United States, Italy and Spain. PBMCs, B-cell-depleted T cells, or T cells provided the cDNA or gDNA that made up the material.

Patients of the Seattle cohort, enrolled during active infection, were followed longitudinally. Sequencing used peripheral blood. This sequence joins TRBV6-5 and TRBJ2-2; 7 bases are shared with TRBD1. The origin of this receptor is an older woman with COVID-19, enrolled during active disease. The DNA for the CDR3 is TGTGCCAGCAGTTACTCGCCAGGGGGCACCGGGGAGCTGTTTTTT. Its translation is CASSYSPGGTGELFF.